A selection of T cell receptor beta chains follows, all from one sample in a study of blood T cell repertoires in COVID-19. This table comes from immunoSEQ multiplex PCR, and its TCRdb copy is limited to in-frame clones, with some not included. The sample comprises about 300,000 clones, 70% to 90% of which are singletons, and 5.5% to 8% rests with the top ten. The sequenced sample consisted of peripheral blood. All receptors derive from a woman in her twenties or thirties who had recovered from COVID-19. Each CDR3 is given with its conserved first and last residue. The D gene is left open where the match is weak. Size is stated for part of the rows, as once, few or many counts, or as a class when the clone is expanded.

TRBV27	TRBJ2-1	.	TRBD2	CASSRRRGANNEQFF	TGTGCCAGCAGCCGGAGGCGGGGGGCCAACAATGAGCAGTTCTTC
TRBV6-1	TRBJ2-7	.	.	CASSEQRQRSYEQYF	TGTGCCAGCAGTGAACAGAGACAGCGCTCCTACGAGCAGTACTTC
TRBV5-1	TRBJ1-1	few	TRBD1	CASSTGDWNTEAFF	TGCGCCAGCAGCACAGGGGACTGGAACACTGAAGCTTTCTTT
TRBV3-1/TRBV3-2	TRBJ1-2	.	.	CASSQGGGNGYTF	TGTGCCAGCAGCCAAGGGGGGGGGAATGGCTACACCTTC
TRBV5-1	TRBJ2-7	.	TRBD1	CASSLGDRMEQYF	TGCGCCAGCAGCTTGGGGGACAGGATGGAGCAGTACTTC
TRBV7-2	TRBJ2-7	.	.	CASSLVVSASEQYF	TGTGCCAGCAGCTTAGTGGTGTCCGCGTCCGAGCAGTACTTC
TRBV2	TRBJ2-1	.	TRBD2	CASRTLSGGAYNEQFF	TGTGCCAGCAGGACCCTAAGCGGGGGGGCCTACAATGAGCAGTTCTTC
TRBV19	TRBJ2-7	.	TRBD2	CASSILASGAYEQYF	TGTGCCAGTAGTATATTGGCTAGCGGGGCCTACGAGCAGTACTTC
TRBV5-1	TRBJ1-3	.	.	CASSDTSSGNTIYF	TGCGCCAGCAGCGACACAAGCTCTGGAAACACCATATATTTT
TRBV24-1	TRBJ1-5	many	.	CATSDFEVCGYNQPQHF	TGTGCCACCAGTGATTTCGAGGTTTGTGGCTACAATCAGCCCCAGCATTTT
TRBV5-1	TRBJ2-5	.	TRBD2	CASSREGGGRSKTQYF	TGCGCCAGCAGCCGAGAGGGCGGGGGGCGTTCAAAGACCCAGTACTTC
TRBV4-1	TRBJ1-2	.	.	CASSGQGWYGYTF	TGCGCCAGCAGCGGCCAGGGGTGGTATGGCTACACCTTC
TRBV28	TRBJ1-2	.	.	CASSLGGRGYGYTF	TGTGCCAGCAGTTTAGGGGGCCGGGGCTATGGCTACACCTTC
TRBV10-3	TRBJ1-1	.	.	CAISERVGEAFF	TGTGCCATCAGTGAGCGTGTCGGTGAAGCTTTCTTT
TRBV4-3	TRBJ1-2	.	.	CASSQDEEQGRSGYTF	TGCGCCAGCAGCCAAGATGAGGAACAGGGCCGGTCTGGCTACACCTTC
TRBV6-2/TRBV6-3	TRBJ2-1	.	.	CASSQDRSSSYNEQFF	TGTGCCAGCAGTCAGGACAGATCAAGCTCCTACAATGAGCAGTTCTTC
TRBV12-3/TRBV12-4	TRBJ1-2	.	.	CASSTGTVYGYTF	TGTGCCAGCAGTACGGGAACAGTCTATGGCTACACCTTC
TRBV6-6	TRBJ2-5	once	TRBD2	CASSRDPNQRGLGETQYF	TGTGCCAGCAGCCGAGATCCTAATCAGCGGGGGTTGGGAGAGACCCAGTACTTC
TRBV27	TRBJ2-5	.	TRBD2	CASSLSTSSGGAWETQYF	TGTGCCAGCAGTTTATCGACTTCTAGCGGGGGGGCCTGGGAGACCCAGTACTTC
TRBV3-1/TRBV3-2	TRBJ1-2	.	TRBD1	CASSQPGTGSYGYTF	TGTGCCAGCAGCCAACCCGGGACAGGGTCCTATGGCTACACCTTC
TRBV27	TRBJ2-6	.	.	CASSSGRGSSGANVLTF	TGTGCCAGCAGTTCCGGACGGGGGAGCTCTGGGGCCAACGTCCTGACTTTC
TRBV7-9	TRBJ1-1	.	TRBD1	CASSLLADRATEAFF	TGTGCCAGCAGCTTATTAGCGGACAGGGCCACTGAAGCTTTCTTT